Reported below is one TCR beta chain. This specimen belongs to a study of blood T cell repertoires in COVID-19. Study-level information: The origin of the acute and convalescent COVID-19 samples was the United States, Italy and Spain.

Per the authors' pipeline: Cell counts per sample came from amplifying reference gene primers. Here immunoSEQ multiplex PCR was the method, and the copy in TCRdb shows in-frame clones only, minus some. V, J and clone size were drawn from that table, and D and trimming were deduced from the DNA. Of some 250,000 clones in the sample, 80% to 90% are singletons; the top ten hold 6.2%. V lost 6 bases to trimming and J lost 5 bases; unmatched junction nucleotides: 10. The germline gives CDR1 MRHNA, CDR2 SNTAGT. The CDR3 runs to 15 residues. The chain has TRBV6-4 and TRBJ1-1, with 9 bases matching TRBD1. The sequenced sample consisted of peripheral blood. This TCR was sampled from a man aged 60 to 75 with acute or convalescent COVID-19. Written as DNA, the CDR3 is TGTGCCAGCAGGCTAGACAGGGGGGGAAATACTGAAGCTTTCTTT. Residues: CASRLDRGGNTEAFF.